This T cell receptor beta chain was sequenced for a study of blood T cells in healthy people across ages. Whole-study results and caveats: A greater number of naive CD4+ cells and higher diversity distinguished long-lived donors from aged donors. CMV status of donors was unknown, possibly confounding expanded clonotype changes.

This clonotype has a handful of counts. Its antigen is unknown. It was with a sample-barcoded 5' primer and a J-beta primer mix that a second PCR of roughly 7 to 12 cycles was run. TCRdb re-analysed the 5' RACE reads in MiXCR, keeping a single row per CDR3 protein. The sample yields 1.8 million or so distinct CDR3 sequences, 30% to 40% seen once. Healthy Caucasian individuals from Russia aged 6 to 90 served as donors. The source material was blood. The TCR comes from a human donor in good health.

Written as DNA, the CDR3 is TGTGCCAGCAGTTTAGGTGGGATTCTTATAGATACGCAGTATTTT. Translation: CASSLGGILIDTQYF. This chain uses TRBV12-3 or TRBV12-4 with TRBJ2-3, with D uncertain. The CDR3 length is 15 residues. The V end lost 1 base, the J end lost 5 bases, and 13 bases lay between the germline ends.